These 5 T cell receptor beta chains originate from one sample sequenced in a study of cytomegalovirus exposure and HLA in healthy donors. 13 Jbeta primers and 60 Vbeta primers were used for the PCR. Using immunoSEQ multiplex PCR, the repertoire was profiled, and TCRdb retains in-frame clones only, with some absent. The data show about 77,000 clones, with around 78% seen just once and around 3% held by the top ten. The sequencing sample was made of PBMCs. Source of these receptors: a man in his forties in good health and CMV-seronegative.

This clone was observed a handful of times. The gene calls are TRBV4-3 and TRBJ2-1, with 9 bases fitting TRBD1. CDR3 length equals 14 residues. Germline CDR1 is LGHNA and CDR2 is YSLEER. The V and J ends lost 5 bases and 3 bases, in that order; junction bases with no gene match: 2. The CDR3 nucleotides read TGCGCCAGCAGCTGGACAGGGGACTACAATGAGCAGTTCTTC. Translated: CASSWTGDYNEQFF.

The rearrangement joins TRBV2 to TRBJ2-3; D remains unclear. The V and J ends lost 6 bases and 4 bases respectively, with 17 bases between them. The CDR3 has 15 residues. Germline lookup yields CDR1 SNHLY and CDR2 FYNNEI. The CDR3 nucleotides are TGTGCCAGCAGGCCAGGCTCACCGCCGGCAGATACGCAGTATTTT. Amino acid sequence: CASRPGSPPADTQYF. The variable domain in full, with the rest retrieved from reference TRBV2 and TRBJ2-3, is EPEVTQTPSHQVTQMGQEVILRCVPISNHLYFYWYRQILGQKVEFLVSFYNNEISEKSEIFDDQFSVERPDGSNFTLKIRSTKLEDSAMYFCASRPGSPPADTQYFGPGTRLTVL.

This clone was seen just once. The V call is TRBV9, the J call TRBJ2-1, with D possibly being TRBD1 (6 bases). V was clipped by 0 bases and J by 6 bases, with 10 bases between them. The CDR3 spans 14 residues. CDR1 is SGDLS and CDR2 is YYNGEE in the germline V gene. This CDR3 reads CASSVGGLGNEQFF. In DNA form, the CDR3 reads TGTGCCAGCAGCGTAGGGGGGCTAGGCAATGAGCAGTTCTTC.

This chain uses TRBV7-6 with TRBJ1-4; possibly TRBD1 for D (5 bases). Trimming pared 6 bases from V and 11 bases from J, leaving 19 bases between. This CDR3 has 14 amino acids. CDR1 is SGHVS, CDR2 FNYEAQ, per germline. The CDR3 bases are TGTGCCAGCAGTACAAGCGGGGGGGACCCTAAACTGTTTTTT. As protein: CASSTSGGDPKLFF.

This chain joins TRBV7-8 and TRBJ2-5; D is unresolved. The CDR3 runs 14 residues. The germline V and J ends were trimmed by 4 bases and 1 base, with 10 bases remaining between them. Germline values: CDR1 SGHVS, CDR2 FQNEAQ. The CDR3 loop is CASSSRRSQETQYF. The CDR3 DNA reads TGTGCCAGCAGCTCGCGCCGGTCCCAAGAGACCCAGTACTTC.